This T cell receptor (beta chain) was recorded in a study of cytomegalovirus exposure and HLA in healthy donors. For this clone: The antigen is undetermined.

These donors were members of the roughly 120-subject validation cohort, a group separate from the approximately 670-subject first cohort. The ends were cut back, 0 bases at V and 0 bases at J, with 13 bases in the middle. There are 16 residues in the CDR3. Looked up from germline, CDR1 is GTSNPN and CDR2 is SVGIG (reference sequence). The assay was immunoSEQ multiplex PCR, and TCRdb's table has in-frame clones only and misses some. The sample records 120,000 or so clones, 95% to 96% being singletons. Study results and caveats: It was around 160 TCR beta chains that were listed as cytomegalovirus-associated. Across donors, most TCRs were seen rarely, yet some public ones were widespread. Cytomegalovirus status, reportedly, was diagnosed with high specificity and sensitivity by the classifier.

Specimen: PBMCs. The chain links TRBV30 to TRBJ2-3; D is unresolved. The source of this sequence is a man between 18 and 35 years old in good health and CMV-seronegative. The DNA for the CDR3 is TGTGCCTGGAGTGTAGTCGGCAGACTTAGCACAGATACGCAGTATTTT. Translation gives CAWSVVGRLSTDTQYF.